A single sample gave rise to the 10 T cell receptor beta chains below, sequenced in a study of blood T cell repertoires in COVID-19. Clones were read by immunoSEQ multiplex PCR, and TCRdb kept only the in-frame ones, dropping some. The table has 95,000 to 150,000 clones, more than 70% seen once. Sequenced: peripheral blood. These receptors were obtained from a woman aged 80 or older with acute or convalescent COVID-19.

The rearrangement joins TRBV27 to TRBJ2-1, with 12 bases lining up with TRBD1. V was clipped by 3 bases and J by 8 bases; unmatched bases: 14. The CDR3 extends over 18 amino acids. Germline V gene lookup returns CDR1 MNHEY and CDR2 SMNVEV (reference sequence). The CDR3 sequence is CASSFGRPPGQGADEQFF. The CDR3 nucleotides read TGTGCCAGCAGTTTCGGCAGACCGCCGGGACAGGGGGCCGATGAGCAGTTCTTC.

The V and J genes are TRBV7-2 and TRBJ1-4; 7 bases are a match to TRBD1. The CDR3 length is 15 residues. CDR1 SGHTA and CDR2 FQGNSA come from the germline V gene. V gave up 1 base and J gave up 5 bases; unmatched junction bases: 4. The CDR3: CASSLGGTDNEKLFF. In nucleotides, the CDR3 is TGTGCCAGCAGCTTAGGGGGGACAGACAATGAAAAACTGTTTTTT.

V gene TRBV28 combines with J gene TRBJ2-3; 8 bases are shared with TRBD2. The V gene's germline CDR1 is MDHEN and CDR2 SYDVKM. The CDR3 runs 15 residues. V gave up 3 bases and J gave up 0 bases; unmatched junction bases: 2. CDR3 in amino acids: CASSFLAGSTDTQYF. CDR3 DNA: TGTGCCAGCAGTTTTCTAGCGGGTAGCACAGATACGCAGTATTTT.

The gene calls are TRBV4-2 and TRBJ2-7, with a weak D call TRBD1 (5 bases). Looked up from germline, CDR1 is LGHNA and CDR2 is YNFKEQ. The CDR3 consists of 13 residues. V was trimmed by 2 bases and J by 3 bases, leaving 8 bases between them. The CDR3 DNA reads as TGTGCCAGCAGCCAACACAGGTTCTACGAGCAGTACTTC. It is translated as CASSQHRFYEQYF.

This chain links TRBV5-5 with TRBJ1-1; D remains ambiguous. Looked up from germline, CDR1 is SGHKS and CDR2 is YYEKEE (reference sequence). This CDR3 comprises 13 residues. V shed 2 bases and J shed 0 bases, with 5 bases lying between them. The CDR3 DNA follows: TGTGCCAGCAGCTTTGGCCTGAACACTGAAGCTTTCTTT. Its translation is CASSFGLNTEAFF.

The chain joins TRBV9 to TRBJ1-2, with TRBD1 identical over 8 bases. V shed 3 bases and J 8 bases; nucleotides not matched to a gene: 9. Looked up from germline, CDR1 is SGDLS and CDR2 is YYNGEE. The CDR3 runs 14 residues. CDR3 bases: TGTGCCAGCAGCGCAGGGACAGGAATGAGGGGCTACACCTTC. This translates into CASSAGTGMRGYTF.

Only one count was recorded for this clone. The chain uses TRBV18 and TRBJ2-7, with 7 bases fitting TRBD2. Germline CDR1 reads KGHSH; CDR2 reads LQKENI. With 3 bases clipped from V and 3 bases from J, the junction kept 2 bases outside the gene matches. This CDR3 spans 13 amino acids. Written as DNA, the CDR3 is TGTGCCAGCTCACCCGGACTAGACTACGAGCAGTACTTC. Translation gives CASSPGLDYEQYF. The full variable domain, rest sourced from reference TRBV18 and TRBJ2-7, is NAGVMQNPRHLVRRRGQEARLRCSPMKGHSHVYWYRQLPEEGLKFMVYLQKENIIDESGMPKERFSAEFPKEGPSILRIQQVVRGDSAAYFCASSPGLDYEQYFGPGTRLTVT.

The chain employs TRBV14 and TRBJ1-6, with D perhaps matching TRBD1 (5 bases). Trimming removed 0 bases from V and 10 bases from J, with 13 bases in between. Germline V lookup: CDR1 SGHDN, CDR2 FVKESK. The CDR3 covers 15 residues. CDR3 loop: CASSQESQGRSPLHF. The CDR3 bases are TGTGCCAGCAGCCAAGAATCCCAGGGTCGCTCACCCCTCCACTTT.

CDR3 sequence reads: CASSLSSGTFYNEQFF. Here the CDR3 DNA reads TGTGCCAGCAGTTTATCCAGCGGGACGTTCTATAATGAGCAGTTCTTC. The chain recombines TRBV28 with TRBJ2-1; 7 positions match TRBD2. This CDR3 region has 16 residues. V trimming: 1 base; J trimming: 7 bases; junction bases outside the gene matches: 10. Germline-derived CDR1 and CDR2 are MDHEN and SYDVKM.

This clone showed up just a few times. The chain is built from TRBV5-1 and TRBJ2-5, with 8 bases fitting TRBD1. In germline, CDR1 is SGHRS, CDR2 YFSETQ. Unmatched junction bases numbered 8, after V lost 0 bases and J lost 1 base. The CDR3 runs 17 residues. The CDR3 loop reads CASSLEGAGGFQETQYF. CDR3 bases: TGCGCCAGCAGCTTGGAGGGGGCAGGGGGCTTCCAAGAGACCCAGTACTTC.